The 3 T cell receptor beta chains presented below share a single source sample, sequenced in a study of T cell changes during pregnancy in multiple sclerosis. Profiling relied on immunoSEQ multiplex PCR, and the TCRdb table lists in-frame clones only, not all of them. Of around 30,000 clones detected, 90% appear once; the ten largest clones hold about 0.5%. The sample consisted of CD4+ T cells from peripheral blood mononuclear cells, taken in the third trimester of pregnancy. These receptors were collected from a female donor in good health, enrolled as a control in a pregnancy study.

This chain uses TRBV18 with TRBJ2-7, with TRBD1 identical over 9 bases. This CDR3 comprises 14 residues. Germline V gene lookup returns CDR1 KGHSH and CDR2 LQKENI. V trimming: 3 bases; J trimming: 5 bases; junction bases outside the gene matches: 5. Written as DNA, the CDR3 is TGTGCCAGCTCACCCGGGACAGGGTCGAACGAGCAGTACTTC. Translation: CASSPGTGSNEQYF.

This clone was recorded a few times. One end of the junction does not line up with germline, which may come from a read error. V usage is TRBV7-7 and J usage is TRBJ2-5; TRBD1 aligns across 8 bases. Germline CDR1 is SSHAT and CDR2 is FNYEAQ (reference sequence). The CDR3 runs to 13 residues. CDR3 amino acids: CASSSTGAETQYF. CDR3 coding DNA: TGTGCTAGCAGCTCGACAGGGGCAGAGACCCAGTACTTC.

The V gene is TRBV30, the J gene TRBJ2-5, with TRBD2 matching over 8 bases. Trimming removed 0 bases from V and 5 bases from J; junction bases left unmatched: 14. This CDR3 is 17 amino acids long. In germline, CDR1 is GTSNPN, CDR2 SVGIG (reference sequence). The CDR3 reads CAWSVEWGEAGGETQYF. Here the CDR3 DNA reads TGTGCCTGGAGTGTAGAGTGGGGCGAGGCGGGGGGTGAGACCCAGTACTTC.